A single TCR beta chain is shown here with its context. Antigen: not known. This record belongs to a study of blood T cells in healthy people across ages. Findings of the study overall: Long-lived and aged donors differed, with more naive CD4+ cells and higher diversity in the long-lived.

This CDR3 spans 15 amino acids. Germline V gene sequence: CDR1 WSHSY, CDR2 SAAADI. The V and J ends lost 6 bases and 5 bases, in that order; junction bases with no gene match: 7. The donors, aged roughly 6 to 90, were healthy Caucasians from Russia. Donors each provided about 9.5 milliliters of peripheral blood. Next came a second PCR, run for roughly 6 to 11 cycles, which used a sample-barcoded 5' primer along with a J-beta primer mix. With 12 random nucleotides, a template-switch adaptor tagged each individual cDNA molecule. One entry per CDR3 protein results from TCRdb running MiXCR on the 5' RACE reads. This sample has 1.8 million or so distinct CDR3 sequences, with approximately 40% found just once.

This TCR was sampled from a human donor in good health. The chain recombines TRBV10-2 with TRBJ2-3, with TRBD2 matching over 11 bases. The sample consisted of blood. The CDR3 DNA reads TGCGCCAGCAGCCCGACTAGCGGGGTTGGAGATACGCAGTATTTT. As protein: CASSPTSGVGDTQYF.